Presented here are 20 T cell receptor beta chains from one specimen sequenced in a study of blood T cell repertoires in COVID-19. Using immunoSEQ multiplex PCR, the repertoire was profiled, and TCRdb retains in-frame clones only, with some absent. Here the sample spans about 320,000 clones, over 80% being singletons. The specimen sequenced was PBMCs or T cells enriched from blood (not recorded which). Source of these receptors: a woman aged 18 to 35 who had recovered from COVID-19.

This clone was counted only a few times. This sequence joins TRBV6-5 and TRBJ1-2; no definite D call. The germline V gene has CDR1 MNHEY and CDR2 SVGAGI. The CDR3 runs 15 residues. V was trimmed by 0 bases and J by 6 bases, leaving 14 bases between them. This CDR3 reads CASSYSWAGIDGYTF. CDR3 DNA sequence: TGTGCCAGCAGTTACTCTTGGGCAGGAATCGATGGCTACACCTTC.

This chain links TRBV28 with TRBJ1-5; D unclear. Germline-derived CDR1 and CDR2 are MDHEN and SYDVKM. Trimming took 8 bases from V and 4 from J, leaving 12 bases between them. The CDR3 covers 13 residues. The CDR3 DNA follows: TGTGCCAGCCTATACGAGGGAAATCAGCCCCAGCATTTT. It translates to CASLYEGNQPQHF.

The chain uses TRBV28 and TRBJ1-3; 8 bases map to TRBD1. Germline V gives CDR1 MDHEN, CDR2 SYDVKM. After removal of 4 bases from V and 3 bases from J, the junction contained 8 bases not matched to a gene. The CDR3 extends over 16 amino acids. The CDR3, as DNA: TGTGCCAGCAGTTCCCTCCCAGGGGGCGGTGGAAACACCATATATTTT. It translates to CASSSLPGGGGNTIYF.

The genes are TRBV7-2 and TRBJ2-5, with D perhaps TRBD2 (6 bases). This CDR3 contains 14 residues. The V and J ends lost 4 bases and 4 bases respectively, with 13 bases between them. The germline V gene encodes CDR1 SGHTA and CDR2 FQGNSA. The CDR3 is CASSSETTRETQYF. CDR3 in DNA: TGTGCCAGCAGCTCGGAAACGACTAGAGAGACCCAGTACTTC. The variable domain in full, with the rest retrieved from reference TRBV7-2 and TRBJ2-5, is GAGVSQSPSNKVTEKGKDVELRCDPISGHTALYWYRQSLGQGLEFLIYFQGNSAPDKSGLPSDRFSAERTGGSVSTLTIQRTQQEDSAVYLCASSSETTRETQYFGPGTRLLVL.

The CDR3 DNA sequence: TGTGCCAGCAGCTCCACCGTTAACCAGGGGGCGCGAGGAAACACCATATATTTT. This encodes CASSSTVNQGARGNTIYF. The chain has TRBV7-9 and TRBJ1-3; TRBD1 matches 8 bases. V shed 4 bases, J shed 4 bases, and the junction held 15 bases outside the gene matches. The CDR3 is 18 residues long. Germline CDR1 reads SEHNR; CDR2 reads FQNEAQ (reference sequence). The whole variable domain, remainder taken from reference TRBV7-9 and TRBJ1-3, is DTGVSQNPRHKITKRGQNVTFRCDPISEHNRLYWYRQTLGQGPEFLTYFQNEAQLEKSRLLSDRFSAERPKGSFSTLEIQRTEQGDSAMYLCASSSTVNQGARGNTIYFGEGSWLTVV.

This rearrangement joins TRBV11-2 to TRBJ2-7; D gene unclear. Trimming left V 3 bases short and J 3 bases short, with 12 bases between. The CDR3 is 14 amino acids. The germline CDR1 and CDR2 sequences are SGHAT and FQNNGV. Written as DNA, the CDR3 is TGTGCCAGCAGCTTGGGCCCCACGGTCTACGAGCAGTACTTC. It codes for CASSLGPTVYEQYF. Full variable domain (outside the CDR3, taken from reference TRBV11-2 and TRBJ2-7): EAGVAQSPRYKIIEKRQSVAFWCNPISGHATLYWYQQILGQGPKLLIQFQNNGVVDDSQLPKDRFSAERLKGVDSTLKIQPAKLEDSAVYLCASSLGPTVYEQYFGPGTRLTVT.

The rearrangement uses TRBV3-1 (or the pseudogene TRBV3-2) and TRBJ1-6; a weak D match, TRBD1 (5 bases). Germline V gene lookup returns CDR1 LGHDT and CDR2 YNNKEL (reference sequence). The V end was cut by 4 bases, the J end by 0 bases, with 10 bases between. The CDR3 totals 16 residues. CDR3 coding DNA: TGTGCCAGCAGCCTTTACAGGAGCTCCTATAATTCACCCCTCCACTTT. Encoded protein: CASSLYRSSYNSPLHF.

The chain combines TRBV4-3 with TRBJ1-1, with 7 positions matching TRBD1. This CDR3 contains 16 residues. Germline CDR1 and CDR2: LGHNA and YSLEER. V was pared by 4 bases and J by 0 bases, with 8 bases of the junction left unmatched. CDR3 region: CASSPGTGQMNTEAFF. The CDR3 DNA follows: TGCGCCAGCAGCCCAGGAACGGGACAGATGAACACTGAAGCTTTCTTT.

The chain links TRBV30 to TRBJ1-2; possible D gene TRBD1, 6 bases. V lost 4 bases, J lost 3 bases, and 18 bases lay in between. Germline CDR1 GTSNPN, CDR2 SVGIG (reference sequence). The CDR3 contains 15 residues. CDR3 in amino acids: CAWNGGVRGYYGYTF. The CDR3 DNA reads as TGTGCCTGGAATGGTGGTGTCAGGGGATACTATGGCTACACCTTC. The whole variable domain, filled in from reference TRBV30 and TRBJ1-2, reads SQTIHQWPATLVQPVGSPLSLECTVEGTSNPNLYWYRQAAGRGLQLLFYSVGIGQISSEVPQNLSASRPQDRQFILSSKKLLLSDSGFYLCAWNGGVRGYYGYTFGSGTRLTVV.

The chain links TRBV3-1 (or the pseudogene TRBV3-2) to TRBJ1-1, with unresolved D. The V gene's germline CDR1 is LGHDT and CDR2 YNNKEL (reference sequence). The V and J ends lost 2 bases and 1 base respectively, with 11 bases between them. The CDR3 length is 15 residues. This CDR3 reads CASSQSQHENTEAFF. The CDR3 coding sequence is TGTGCCAGCAGCCAATCCCAACACGAGAACACTGAAGCTTTCTTT.

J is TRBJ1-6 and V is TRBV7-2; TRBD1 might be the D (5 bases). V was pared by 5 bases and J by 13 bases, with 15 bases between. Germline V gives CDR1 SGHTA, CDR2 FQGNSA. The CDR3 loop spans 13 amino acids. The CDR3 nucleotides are TGTGCCAGCAGCACCCGGGACTTTAGGCCCCTCCACTTT. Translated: CASSTRDFRPLHF.

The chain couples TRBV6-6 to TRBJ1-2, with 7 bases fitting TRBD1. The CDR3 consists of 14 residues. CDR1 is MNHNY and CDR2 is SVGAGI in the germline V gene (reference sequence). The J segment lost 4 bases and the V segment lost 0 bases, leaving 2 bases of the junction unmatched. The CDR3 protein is CASSYSPGGYGYTF. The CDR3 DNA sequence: TGTGCCAGCAGTTACTCCCCAGGGGGCTATGGCTACACCTTC.

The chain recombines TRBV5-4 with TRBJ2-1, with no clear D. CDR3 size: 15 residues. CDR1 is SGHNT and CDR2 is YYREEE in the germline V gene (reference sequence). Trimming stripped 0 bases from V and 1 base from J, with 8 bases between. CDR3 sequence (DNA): TGTGCCAGCAGCTTGGCGACGGGTTCCTACAATGAGCAGTTCTTC. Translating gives CASSLATGSYNEQFF.

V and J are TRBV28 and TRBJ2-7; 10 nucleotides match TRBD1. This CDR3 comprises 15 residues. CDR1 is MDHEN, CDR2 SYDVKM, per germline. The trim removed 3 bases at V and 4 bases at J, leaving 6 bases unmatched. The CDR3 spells CASSFYGTGAYEQYF. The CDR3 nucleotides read TGTGCCAGCAGTTTTTATGGGACAGGGGCTTACGAGCAGTACTTC.

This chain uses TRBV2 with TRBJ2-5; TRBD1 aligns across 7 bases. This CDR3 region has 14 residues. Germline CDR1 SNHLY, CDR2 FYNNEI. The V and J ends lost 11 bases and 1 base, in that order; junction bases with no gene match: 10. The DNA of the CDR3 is TGTGCCGTATCGAGCCGGGACAGCCAAGAGACCCAGTACTTC. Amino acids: CAVSSRDSQETQYF.

The CDR3 sequence is CATRGNTIYF. The CDR3, as DNA: TGTGCCACCAGAGGAAACACCATATATTTT. The J gene is TRBJ1-3, the V gene TRBV19; D is unclear. From germline, CDR1 is LNHDA and CDR2 SQIVND (reference sequence). Trimming removed 10 bases from V and 4 bases from J, with 5 bases in between. The CDR3 has 10 residues.

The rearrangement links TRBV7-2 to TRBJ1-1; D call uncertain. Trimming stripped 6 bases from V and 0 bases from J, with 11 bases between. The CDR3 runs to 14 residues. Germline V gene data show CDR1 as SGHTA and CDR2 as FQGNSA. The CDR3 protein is CASSLLALNTEAFF. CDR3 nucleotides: TGTGCCAGCAGTTTGTTAGCCTTGAACACTGAAGCTTTCTTT.

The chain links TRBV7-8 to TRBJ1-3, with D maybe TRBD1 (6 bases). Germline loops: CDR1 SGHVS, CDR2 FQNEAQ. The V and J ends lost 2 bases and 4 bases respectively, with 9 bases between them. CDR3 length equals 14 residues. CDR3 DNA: TGTGCCAGCAGCTTACCAGGGACAGGAAACACCATATATTTT. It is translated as CASSLPGTGNTIYF.

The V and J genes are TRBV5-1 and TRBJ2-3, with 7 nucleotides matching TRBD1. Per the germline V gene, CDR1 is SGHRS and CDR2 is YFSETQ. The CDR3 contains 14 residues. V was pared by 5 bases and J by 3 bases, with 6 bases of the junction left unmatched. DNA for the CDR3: TGCGCCAGCAGTGTTGAACAGGGGACAGATACGCAGTATTTT. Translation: CASSVEQGTDTQYF.

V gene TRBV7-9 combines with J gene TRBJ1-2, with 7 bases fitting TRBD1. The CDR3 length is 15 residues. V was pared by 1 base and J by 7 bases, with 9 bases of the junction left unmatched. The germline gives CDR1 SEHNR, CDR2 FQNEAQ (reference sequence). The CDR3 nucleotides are TGTGCCAGCAGCTTAGATGCCAGGGGGATAGGTGGCTACACCTTC. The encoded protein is CASSLDARGIGGYTF. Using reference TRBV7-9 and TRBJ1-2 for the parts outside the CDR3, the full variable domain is DTGVSQNPRHKITKRGQNVTFRCDPISEHNRLYWYRQTLGQGPEFLTYFQNEAQLEKSRLLSDRFSAERPKGSFSTLEIQRTEQGDSAMYLCASSLDARGIGGYTFGSGTRLTVV.